One and the same sample provided the 29 T cell receptor beta chains below, sequenced in a study of cytomegalovirus exposure and HLA in healthy donors. Both 60 Vbeta primers and 13 Jbeta primers went into the PCR. The assay was immunoSEQ multiplex PCR, and TCRdb's table has in-frame clones only and misses some. The table has under 150,000 clones, approximately 75% seen once. What was sequenced was PBMCs. These receptors were obtained from a woman between 40 and 50 years old in good health and CMV-seropositive.

This rearrangement joins TRBV6-5 to TRBJ2-5; D is ambiguous. V shed 0 bases and J shed 2 bases, with 10 bases lying between them. Germline CDR1 is MNHEY and CDR2 is SVGAGI. This CDR3 region has 15 residues. The CDR3: CASSYSPADQETQYF. CDR3 nucleotide sequence: TGTGCCAGCAGTTACTCGCCTGCGGATCAAGAGACCCAGTACTTC.

This chain's CDR3 is CASSPPQGASGNEQFF. The DNA of the CDR3 is TGTGCCAGCTCACCACCGCAGGGGGCTTCGGGCAATGAGCAGTTCTTC. This chain connects TRBV18 to TRBJ2-1; 8 bases line up with TRBD1. Trimming at V came to 0 bases and at J to 6 bases, leaving 7 bases not matched to a gene. This CDR3 comprises 16 residues. Germline CDR1 and CDR2: KGHSH and LQKENI.

V is TRBV14 and J is TRBJ2-2; tentatively, D is TRBD2 (5 bases). This CDR3 comprises 14 residues. Germline CDR1 SGHDN, CDR2 FVKESK. Between the trimmed V and J ends, which lost 4 bases and 4 bases, there was a span of 10 bases. The CDR3 sequence: CASSLRRGTGELFF. CDR3 coding DNA: TGTGCCAGCAGCCTACGCCGGGGCACCGGGGAGCTGTTTTTT.

This chain connects TRBV7-2 to TRBJ2-3; the D gene is possibly TRBD1 (6 bases). The CDR3 runs 14 residues. The V gene lost 5 bases and the J gene lost 2 bases, with 11 bases spanning the gap. The germline V gene has CDR1 SGHTA and CDR2 FQGNSA. The CDR3, as DNA: TGTGCCAGCAGCGAACAGGGTGCCACAGATACGCAGTATTTT. Amino acid sequence: CASSEQGATDTQYF.

This clone was detected only a few times. V and J are TRBV30 and TRBJ1-2, with D possibly being TRBD1 (6 bases). The CDR3 is 13 residues long. Germline values: CDR1 GTSNPN, CDR2 SVGIG (reference sequence). With 4 bases removed from V and 2 bases from J, the gap between germline ends came to 11 bases. As DNA, the CDR3 is TGTGCCTGGAACAGGGAGGGGAACTATGGCTACACCTTC. Protein: CAWNREGNYGYTF.

The chain links TRBV7-8 to TRBJ2-5; 12 bases map to TRBD2. J lost 8 bases, V lost 4 bases, and 11 bases had no gene match. The CDR3 has 16 residues. Germline V gene lookup returns CDR1 SGHVS and CDR2 FQNEAQ. The CDR3 spells CASSSLPLAGGGTQYF. The CDR3 DNA reads TGTGCCAGCAGCTCACTACCACTAGCGGGGGGCGGAACCCAGTACTTC. Drawing the rest from reference TRBV7-8 and TRBJ2-5, the complete variable domain is GAGVSQSPRYKVAKRGQDVALRCDPISGHVSLFWYQQALGQGPEFLTYFQNEAQLDKSGLPSDRFFAERPEGSVSTLKIQRTQQEDSAVYLCASSSLPLAGGGTQYFGPGTRLLVL.

Worth noting for this clone: An end of the junction does not agree with germline; a read error may underlie this. V is TRBV28 and J is TRBJ1-1, with 9 bases aligning to TRBD1. Germline V CDR1 and CDR2: MDHEN, SYDVKM. The CDR3 consists of 14 residues. The CDR3 reads CASSIGTGNAEAFF. CDR3 sequence (DNA): TGTGCCAGCAGTATAGGGACAGGGAACGCTGAAGCTTTCTTT. Full variable domain (rest looked up from reference TRBV28 and TRBJ1-1): DVKVTQSSRYLVKRTGEKVFLECVQDMDHENMFWYRQDPGLGLRLIYFSYDVKMKEKGDIPEGYSVSREKKERFSLILESASTNQTSMYLCASSIGTGNAEAFFGQGTRLTVV.

This chain connects TRBV30 to TRBJ2-3; 9 nucleotides line up with TRBD1. There are 14 residues in the CDR3. V gave up 7 bases and J gave up 3 bases; unmatched junction bases: 8. Per germline, CDR1 GTSNPN and CDR2 SVGIG (reference sequence). The CDR3 DNA reads TGTGCCTACGGACAGGGGCATTCGACAGATACGCAGTATTTT. As protein: CAYGQGHSTDTQYF.

The sample holds one count of this clone. The chain recombines TRBV13 with TRBJ2-7, with 12 nucleotides matching TRBD1. The germline V gene has CDR1 PRHDT and CDR2 FYEKMQ (reference sequence). CDR3 length: 16 residues. V lost 4 bases to trimming and J lost 3 bases; unmatched junction nucleotides: 7. CDR3 residues: CASSSGTGGRRYEQYF. As DNA, the CDR3 is TGTGCCAGCAGCTCGGGGACAGGGGGCCGCCGCTACGAGCAGTACTTC.

The chain has TRBV9 and TRBJ2-5; D not certain. This CDR3 is built from 15 residues. CDR1 is SGDLS and CDR2 is YYNGEE in the germline V gene. The V end lost 3 bases, the J end lost 0 bases, and 12 bases lay between the germline ends. In nucleotides, the CDR3 is TGTGCCAGCAGCGGTGGAAGACACTACCAAGAGACCCAGTACTTC. This encodes CASSGGRHYQETQYF.

This clone was observed once. Within the sample, other DNA sequences also encode this same CDR3. The V and J genes are TRBV9 and TRBJ1-5, with D possibly matching TRBD1 (5 bases). The CDR3 loop spans 14 amino acids. Looked up from germline, CDR1 is SGDLS and CDR2 is YYNGEE. V lost 2 bases, J lost 4 bases, and 10 bases lay in between. For the CDR3, the DNA is TGTGCCAGCAGCGTCACAGGTGGGAATCAGCCCCAGCATTTT. Its translation is CASSVTGGNQPQHF.

This chain links TRBV7-6 with TRBJ1-5; D is possibly TRBD1 (5 bases). Looked up from germline, CDR1 is SGHVS and CDR2 is FNYEAQ. V lost 1 base, J lost 6 bases, and 13 bases lay in between. This CDR3 spans 15 amino acids. CDR3 in DNA: TGTGCCAGCAGCTTAGAAGGGCAGGGCGGTCAGCCCCAGCATTTT. This codes for CASSLEGQGGQPQHF.

CDR3 DNA: TGTGCCAGCAGCGTAGGAGGCAGGGGTAGGGACGAGCAGTACTTC. It is translated as CASSVGGRGRDEQYF. The chain links TRBV9 to TRBJ2-7; perhaps TRBD1 as D (6 bases). The V gene lost 0 bases and the J gene lost 5 bases, with 15 bases spanning the gap. CDR1 and CDR2 from the germline V gene are SGDLS and YYNGEE. The CDR3 extends over 15 amino acids.

This clone has a handful of counts. This chain uses TRBV5-1 with TRBJ2-7, with 11 nucleotides matching TRBD1. The germline gives CDR1 SGHRS, CDR2 YFSETQ. The CDR3 is 15 residues long. V lost 5 bases to trimming and J lost 6 bases; unmatched junction nucleotides: 10. The CDR3 sequence: CASSISSGQGGEQYF. In DNA form, the CDR3 reads TGCGCCAGCAGTATTTCATCGGGACAGGGGGGCGAGCAGTACTTC. Using reference TRBV5-1 and TRBJ2-7 for the parts outside the CDR3, the full variable domain is KAGVTQTPRYLIKTRGQQVTLSCSPISGHRSVSWYQQTPGQGLQFLFEYFSETQRNKGNFPGRFSGRQFSNSRSEMNVSTLELGDSALYLCASSISSGQGGEQYFGPGTRLTVT.

This clone has just a few counts. The V gene is TRBV4-3, the J gene TRBJ2-2, with 10 bases lining up with TRBD1. Germline loops: CDR1 LGHNA, CDR2 YSLEER. The V segment lost 1 base and the J segment 5 bases; nucleotides outside the gene matches: 1. The CDR3 is 15 amino acids. The CDR3 DNA reads as TGCGCCAGCAGCCAAGGGACAGGGGGGACCGGGGAGCTGTTTTTT. Encoded protein: CASSQGTGGTGELFF.

This chain links TRBV27 with TRBJ1-2; TRBD1 might be the D (6 bases). V dropped 5 bases and J dropped 5 bases, with 12 bases sitting between them. This CDR3 spans 13 amino acids. Germline CDR1 is MNHEY and CDR2 is SMNVEV (reference sequence). The CDR3 bases are TGTGCCAGCAGTCGCTTGGACAGTTATGGCTACACCTTC. This gives the protein CASSRLDSYGYTF.

The V call is TRBV6-5, the J call TRBJ1-1; D call uncertain. The germline CDR1 and CDR2 sequences are MNHEY and SVGAGI. This CDR3 has 14 residues. Trimming pared 2 bases from V and 0 bases from J, leaving 7 bases between. CDR3 amino acids: CASSYDNMNTEAFF. CDR3 in DNA: TGTGCCAGCAGTTACGATAACATGAACACTGAAGCTTTCTTT.

The chain is built from TRBV28 and TRBJ1-3; maybe TRBD1 (5 bases). Trimming pared 3 bases from V and 4 bases from J, leaving 25 bases between. The CDR3 spans 19 residues. The germline V gene has CDR1 MDHEN and CDR2 SYDVKM. CDR3 sequence reads: CASSFGQGLGLGAGNTIYF. CDR3 DNA sequence: TGTGCCAGCAGTTTTGGTCAGGGCCTCGGGCTAGGGGCCGGAAACACCATATATTTT. The entire variable domain, with the rest obtained from reference TRBV28 and TRBJ1-3, is as follows: DVKVTQSSRYLVKRTGEKVFLECVQDMDHENMFWYRQDPGLGLRLIYFSYDVKMKEKGDIPEGYSVSREKKERFSLILESASTNQTSMYLCASSFGQGLGLGAGNTIYFGEGSWLTVV.

The rearrangement links TRBV28 to TRBJ1-5; D uncertain. The germline gives CDR1 MDHEN, CDR2 SYDVKM. The V gene lost 8 bases and the J gene lost 4 bases, with 15 bases spanning the gap. The CDR3 runs to 14 residues. The CDR3 DNA reads as TGTGCCAGCTCATCGCCCGCGGGGAATCAGCCCCAGCATTTT. Its protein product is CASSSPAGNQPQHF. The full variable domain, rest sourced from reference TRBV28 and TRBJ1-5, is DVKVTQSSRYLVKRTGEKVFLECVQDMDHENMFWYRQDPGLGLRLIYFSYDVKMKEKGDIPEGYSVSREKKERFSLILESASTNQTSMYLCASSSPAGNQPQHFGDGTRLSIL.

The V gene is TRBV19, the J gene TRBJ1-5, with D possibly TRBD1 on 6 matching bases. V gave up 8 bases and J gave up 3 bases, with 14 bases separating them. The CDR3 consists of 14 residues. Germline CDR1 LNHDA, CDR2 SQIVND (reference sequence). The CDR3 nucleotides are TGTGCCAGTTCCCCAGACAGGACCAATCAGCCCCAGCATTTT. Amino acids: CASSPDRTNQPQHF.

The chain joins TRBV9 to TRBJ2-5; a weak D match, TRBD1 (6 bases). The germline V gene has CDR1 SGDLS and CDR2 YYNGEE. The V gene lost 3 bases and the J gene lost 2 bases, with 11 bases spanning the gap. This CDR3 region has 14 residues. The CDR3 coding sequence is TGTGCCAGCAGCGCATACAGGGAGCAAGAGACCCAGTACTTC. It yields the protein CASSAYREQETQYF.

The chain carries TRBV19 and TRBJ2-1, with D tentatively TRBD1 (6 bases). The germline V and J ends were trimmed by 1 base and 6 bases, with 7 bases remaining between them. Germline-derived CDR1 and CDR2 are LNHDA and SQIVND (reference sequence). The CDR3 is 13 amino acids. The CDR3 loop is CASSIARGNEQFF. Written as DNA, the CDR3 is TGTGCCAGTAGTATAGCCAGGGGCAATGAGCAGTTCTTC.

The chain is built from TRBV6-5 and TRBJ2-3; TRBD1 matches at 7 bases. CDR1 MNHEY and CDR2 SVGAGI come from the germline V gene. The length of the CDR3 is 14 residues. The ends lost 6 bases at V and 1 base at J; junction bases unmatched: 4. The CDR3 DNA reads TGTGCCAGCAGACTAACAGGGGGCACAGATACGCAGTATTTT. Its protein is CASRLTGGTDTQYF.

CDR3 loop: CASSINRGAKNIQYF. As DNA, the CDR3 is TGTGCCAGTAGTATTAACAGGGGAGCCAAAAACATTCAGTACTTC. The chain has TRBV19 and TRBJ2-4; 7 bases are a match to TRBD1. V lost 3 bases and J lost 0; bases outside the gene matches: 2. The CDR3 consists of 15 residues. CDR1 and CDR2 (germline): LNHDA, SQIVND (reference sequence).

This sequence joins TRBV7-2 and TRBJ2-7; 8 nucleotides agree with TRBD2. Unmatched junction bases numbered 5, after V lost 1 base and J lost 0 bases. CDR3 length: 16 amino acids. The germline V gene has CDR1 SGHTA and CDR2 FQGNSA. The CDR3 DNA sequence: TGTGCCAGCAGCTTAGATACTAGCGGCGGCTCCTACGAGCAGTACTTC. Translated, it gives CASSLDTSGGSYEQYF.

This sequence joins TRBV6-6 and TRBJ2-5; maybe TRBD1 (6 bases). CDR3 length: 15 amino acids. The germline gives CDR1 MNHNY, CDR2 SVGAGI (reference sequence). Trimming removed 7 bases from V and 4 bases from J, with 19 bases in between. The chain's CDR3 is CASKLGELQGETQYF. The CDR3 DNA reads as TGTGCCAGCAAACTCGGAGAACTACAGGGAGAGACCCAGTACTTC.

The DNA of the CDR3 is TGCGCCAGCAAGGCTAGCGGGGGCACAGATACGCAGTATTTT. This gives the protein CASKASGGTDTQYF. V is TRBV10-1 and J is TRBJ2-3; TRBD2 aligns across 9 bases. V shed 7 bases and J 1 base; nucleotides not matched to a gene: 3. The CDR3 loop spans 14 amino acids. Germline loops: CDR1 WNHNN, CDR2 SYGVQD (reference sequence).

V gene TRBV15 combines with J gene TRBJ1-2; TRBD1 might be the D (5 bases). V lost 5 bases to trimming and J lost 5 bases, with 21 bases between them. Germline CDR1 is LNHNV and CDR2 is YYDKDF (reference sequence). The CDR3 contains 16 residues. CDR3 loop: CATSRRTGLVIYGYTF. CDR3 in DNA: TGTGCCACCAGCCGGCGAACAGGCCTGGTGATATATGGCTACACCTTC.

In DNA, the CDR3 is TGCGCCAGCAGCTACGGACAGGGAGCAGATACGCAGTATTTT. Protein product: CASSYGQGADTQYF. The chain is built from TRBV5-1 and TRBJ2-3; TRBD1 agrees at 8 bases. Trimming removed 3 bases from V and 4 bases from J; junction bases left unmatched: 4. Germline CDR1 reads SGHRS; CDR2 reads YFSETQ. CDR3 size: 14 residues.